One and the same sample provided the 26 T cell receptor beta chains below, sequenced in a study of blood T cells in healthy people across ages (dated by TCRdb to between 2015 and 2017). Library preparation used 5' RACE. Sequencing relied on an Illumina HiSeq 2500. A second PCR of roughly 6 to 11 cycles was run with a J-beta primer mix and a sample-barcoded 5' primer. TCRdb cleaned the public reads at Q25 with fastp, built clones with MiXCR and kept in-frame beta chains. One record per CDR3 amino acid sequence lists the most common genes and DNA. The sample table contains about 1.6 million distinct CDR3 sequences; only one count was recorded for roughly 30% of them. In total, the top ten clones hold 11% of the sample. Material for sequencing was blood. The receptors derive from a woman between 25 and 40 years old in good health.

This clonotype turned up a few times. The chain is built from TRBV27 and TRBJ1-2; D unresolved. The V end was cut by 4 bases, the J end by 5 bases, with 11 bases between. The CDR3 has 13 amino acids. From germline, CDR1 is MNHEY and CDR2 SMNVEV (reference sequence). The CDR3 is CASSYRATYGYTF. DNA for the CDR3: TGTGCCAGCAGTTATCGTGCTACGTATGGCTACACCTTC.

The genes are TRBV28 and TRBJ2-1; D possibly matches TRBD1 or TRBD2 (5 bases each). Germline CDR1 and CDR2: MDHEN and SYDVKM. This CDR3 is built from 15 residues. V was shortened by 4 bases and J by 8 bases, with 18 bases between the two germline ends. The CDR3 here is CASSSRDQYWDEQFF. CDR3 nucleotides: TGTGCCAGCAGTTCCCGGGACCAATATTGGGATGAGCAGTTCTTC.

This clonotype was recorded at least ten times. Sequence at one end of the junction differs from germline and may be a read error. The genes are TRBV7-3 and TRBJ2-5, with 8 nucleotides matching TRBD2. The germline CDR1 and CDR2 sequences are SGHTA and FQGTGA. CDR3 length equals 15 residues. The CDR3 DNA reads TGCGCCAGCAGCTTGTCCGGGGGGGCCGGTGAGACCCAGTACTTC. Protein: CASSLSGGAGETQYF.

The chain has TRBV18 and TRBJ2-5; a possible D gene is TRBD2 (6 bases). Germline lookup yields CDR1 KGHSH and CDR2 LQKENI. Between the trimmed V and J ends, which lost 3 bases and 5 bases, there was a span of 10 bases. This CDR3 region has 13 residues. The CDR3, as DNA: TGTGCCAGCTCACCGGAGGGACCGGAGACCCAGTACTTC. Translated: CASSPEGPETQYF.

This chain links TRBV3-1 with TRBJ2-1; D possibly corresponds to TRBD2 (6 bases). Germline CDR1 is LGHDT and CDR2 is YNNKEL (reference sequence). The CDR3 is made up of 12 amino acids. V shed 3 bases and J shed 12 bases, with 12 bases lying between them. CDR3 protein: CASSHRDSRQFF. CDR3 DNA sequence: TGTGCCAGCAGCCACCGGGACTCCAGGCAGTTCTTC.

The genes are TRBV7-2 and TRBJ2-7, with D unclear. The germline V gene has CDR1 SGHTA and CDR2 FQGNSA. Trimming took off 2 bases at V and 5 bases at J, with 16 bases between the two ends. The CDR3 extends over 15 amino acids. CDR3 in amino acids: CASSLWTLLADEQYF. The CDR3 region has the DNA TGTGCCAGCAGCTTATGGACCCTATTGGCTGACGAGCAGTACTTC.

The V gene is TRBV20-1, the J gene TRBJ2-2, with 7 bases matching TRBD2. CDR1 is DFQATT, CDR2 SNEGSKA, per germline (reference sequence). The CDR3 is 14 residues long. Trimming at V came to 5 bases and at J to 0 bases, leaving 3 bases not matched to a gene. CDR3 protein: CSAWGLTNTGELFF. The CDR3 DNA sequence: TGCAGTGCTTGGGGACTAACGAACACCGGGGAGCTGTTTTTT.

This sequence joins TRBV28 and TRBJ2-4; 14 positions agree with TRBD2. Germline V gives CDR1 MDHEN, CDR2 SYDVKM. V gave up 1 base and J gave up 3 bases; unmatched junction bases: 5. There are 18 residues in the CDR3. CDR3 coding DNA: TGTGCCAGCAGTTTATATGGACTAGCGGGAGGTGTCAAAAACATTCAGTACTTC. Protein: CASSLYGLAGGVKNIQYF.

This clonotype has more than one count but fewer than ten. This chain joins TRBV3-1 and TRBJ2-1; tentative D call: TRBD1 (5 bases). The V gene lost 1 base and the J gene lost 5 bases, with 15 bases spanning the gap. Germline loops: CDR1 LGHDT, CDR2 YNNKEL (reference sequence). The CDR3 runs to 16 residues. The CDR3 protein is CASSQVGAVGHNEQFF. The CDR3 DNA is TGTGCCAGCAGCCAAGTTGGGGCGGTAGGACACAATGAGCAGTTCTTC.

This clonotype was seen a few times. The rearrangement uses TRBV3-1 and TRBJ2-1; possibly TRBD1 for D (5 bases). Germline V gene sequence: CDR1 LGHDT, CDR2 YNNKEL (reference sequence). The V end lost 0 bases, the J end lost 5 bases, and 14 bases lay between the germline ends. CDR3 size: 16 residues. The CDR3 protein is CASSQDGWMGHNEQFF. CDR3 DNA sequence: TGTGCCAGCAGCCAAGATGGGTGGATGGGGCACAATGAGCAGTTCTTC.

The chain employs TRBV2 and TRBJ2-1; TRBD2 is a possible D gene (6 bases). V shed 7 bases and J shed 4 bases, with 14 bases lying between them. CDR1 is SNHLY, CDR2 FYNNEI, per germline. This CDR3 has 14 amino acids. CDR3 nucleotide sequence: TGTGCCAGCACCTCCCCTGCGGGGTACAATGAGCAGTTCTTC. It is translated as CASTSPAGYNEQFF.

The rearrangement uses TRBV20-1 and TRBJ1-2; D gene uncertain. CDR3 length equals 17 residues. Trimming pared 0 bases from V and 4 bases from J, leaving 21 bases between. Germline V CDR1 and CDR2: DFQATT, SNEGSKA (reference sequence). The CDR3 loop reads CSAREAYGLLGGYGYTF. CDR3 bases: TGCAGTGCTAGAGAGGCATACGGGCTATTAGGTGGCTATGGCTACACCTTC.

This clonotype has just a few counts. The chain carries TRBV20-1 and TRBJ2-3; D may be TRBD2 (6 bases). CDR3 length: 12 residues. Germline V gene sequence: CDR1 DFQATT, CDR2 SNEGSKA (reference sequence). V was trimmed by 3 bases and J by 6 bases, leaving 10 bases between them. CDR3 sequence (DNA): TGCAGTGCTAGGGAGCTAGCGGATACGCAGTATTTT. Translating it yields CSARELADTQYF.

The rearrangement joins TRBV9 to TRBJ1-1, with 7 nucleotides matching TRBD1. Germline V gene data show CDR1 as SGDLS and CDR2 as YYNGEE. The V segment lost 4 bases and the J segment 6 bases; nucleotides outside the gene matches: 6. The CDR3 length is 13 residues. For the CDR3, the DNA is TGTGCCAGCAGCTACGGACAGGCTTCTGAAGCTTTCTTT. Translation gives CASSYGQASEAFF.

The CDR3 DNA sequence: TGTGCCACCAGCTCCCGGGACAGGTCCCTCTACGAGCAGTACTTC. Its translation: CATSSRDRSLYEQYF. The chain carries TRBV15 and TRBJ2-7; 8 nucleotides match TRBD1. There are 15 residues in the CDR3. The ends lost 5 bases at V and 3 bases at J; junction bases unmatched: 9. Germline CDR1 reads LNHNV; CDR2 reads YYDKDF (reference sequence).

This clonotype has just a few counts. This rearrangement joins TRBV3-1 to TRBJ1-2; D remains ambiguous. The CDR3 has 14 amino acids. V lost 6 bases and J 5 bases, leaving 16 bases between the germline ends. The germline V gene has CDR1 LGHDT and CDR2 YNNKEL (reference sequence). CDR3 protein: CASRPLHGGYGYTF. The CDR3 bases are TGTGCCAGCAGGCCATTGCACGGAGGGTATGGCTACACCTTC.

Only a few counts were recorded for this clonotype. V is TRBV5-6 and J is TRBJ2-5, with 9 bases aligning to TRBD1. Germline CDR1 SGHDT, CDR2 YYEEEE. V lost 4 bases, J lost 1 base, and 8 bases stayed unmatched. The CDR3 is 16 residues long. CDR3 bases: TGTGCCAGCAGCAATATGGACAGGGGAGTCCAAGAGACCCAGTACTTC. Its translation is CASSNMDRGVQETQYF.

Notes on this clonotype: This CDR3 is missing its conserved last phenylalanine or tryptophan, likely due to a read error. The V call is TRBV20-1, the J call TRBJ2-7; 7 bases are a match to TRBD1. The CDR3 has 14 residues. The junction had 7 bases not matched to a gene; V was cut back by 5 bases and J by 0 bases. The germline CDR1 and CDR2 sequences are DFQATT and SNEGSKA (reference sequence). In nucleotides, the CDR3 is TGCAGTGCTGAGCCAGGGGGTGGCTCCTACGAGCAGTACCTC. This sequence encodes CSAEPGGGSYEQYL.

This clonotype was found a few times. J is TRBJ2-1 and V is TRBV20-1; D uncertain. The germline gives CDR1 DFQATT, CDR2 SNEGSKA (reference sequence). The CDR3 length is 17 residues. V was clipped by 1 base and J by 0 bases, with 16 bases between them. The CDR3 sequence is CSARVGWLQSSYNEQFF. The CDR3 DNA reads TGCAGTGCTAGAGTAGGTTGGTTACAGAGCTCCTACAATGAGCAGTTCTTC.

This clonotype turned up a few times. The genes are TRBV3-1 and TRBJ2-3; 9 nucleotides align to TRBD2. V shed 1 base, J shed 6 bases, and the junction held 8 bases outside the gene matches. CDR1 is LGHDT and CDR2 is YNNKEL in the germline V gene (reference sequence). The CDR3 runs to 16 residues. The CDR3 DNA is TGTGCCAGCAGCCAAGGGGTAGCGGGGGCCCAGGATACGCAGTATTTT. Its translation: CASSQGVAGAQDTQYF.

The chain combines TRBV12-3 or TRBV12-4 with TRBJ1-5; D perhaps matches TRBD1 (5 bases). With 2 bases removed from V and 7 bases from J, the gap between germline ends came to 15 bases. The CDR3 is 15 amino acids. The DNA of the CDR3 is TGTGCCAGCAGTTTACAGATGGACTGGGGGCAGCCCCAGCATTTT. It codes for CASSLQMDWGQPQHF.

This rearrangement joins TRBV19 to TRBJ2-5, with TRBD2 matching 7 bases. The CDR3 runs to 15 residues. V shed 5 bases, J shed 5 bases, and the junction held 11 bases outside the gene matches. Germline V gene data show CDR1 as LNHDA and CDR2 as SQIVND (reference sequence). The CDR3 is CASSFGGSLGETQYF. The CDR3 DNA is TGTGCCAGTAGTTTCGGGGGGTCCCTGGGGGAGACCCAGTACTTC.

The V and J genes are TRBV20-1 and TRBJ2-1; 11 nucleotides align to TRBD2. Germline CDR1 DFQATT, CDR2 SNEGSKA (reference sequence). Losses at the gene ends were 6 bases for V and 5 bases for J; bases not matched to a gene: 9. The CDR3 contains 15 residues. The CDR3 DNA is TGCAGTGCAAGCCGGGCTAGCGGGAGGAACAATGAGCAGTTCTTC. It specifies CSASRASGRNNEQFF.

CDR3 residues: CSVSLGGGSSYNEQFF. For the CDR3, the DNA is TGCAGCGTCAGTCTTGGGGGAGGTAGCTCCTACAATGAGCAGTTCTTC. This chain joins TRBV29-1 and TRBJ2-1; D is perhaps TRBD2 (6 bases). CDR1 is SQVTM and CDR2 is ANQGSEA in the germline V gene. V dropped 6 bases and J dropped 0 bases, with 18 bases sitting between them. CDR3 length: 16 amino acids.

Regarding this clonotype: A clone one base away is much larger, so this may be a read error. The chain links TRBV29-1 to TRBJ2-1, with 10 bases fitting TRBD2. The CDR3 is 15 amino acids. V shed 5 bases, J shed 5 bases, and the junction held 9 bases outside the gene matches. Germline V gives CDR1 SQVTM, CDR2 ANQGSEA. CDR3 loop: CSVRELAGDHNEQFF. The CDR3 coding sequence is TGCAGCGTTCGTGAGCTAGCGGGGGATCACAATGAGCAGTTCTTC.

This clonotype has ten or more counts. The gene calls are TRBV7-9 and TRBJ2-7; D unresolved. CDR3 length: 12 amino acids. V lost 2 bases to trimming and J lost 6 bases, with 8 bases between them. Germline V lookup: CDR1 SEHNR, CDR2 FQNEAQ (reference sequence). In nucleotides, the CDR3 is TGTGCCAGCAGCTTAATGTCGGGCGAGCAGTACTTC. It translates to CASSLMSGEQYF.